This TCR beta chain is drawn from a study of T-cell memory formation after mild COVID-19. Trimming cost V 3 bases and J 3 bases, with 10 bases left between them. The CDR3 totals 14 residues. Looked up from germline, CDR1 is MNHEY and CDR2 is SMNVEV (reference sequence). In this sample, this clonotype turned up a few times. Its specificity is unknown. Study results and caveats: Still unconfirmed is whether the second-wave clones peaking on day 37 recognized SARS-CoV-2. The main location of contracting CD4+ clones was CM and EM, and that of contracting CD8+ clones was EMRA. Several responding clones turned up in pre-infection memory, indicating that cross-reactive memory may have taken part.

Each CDR3 protein is one row after TCRdb ran MiXCR on the 5' RACE reads. The data contain roughly 550,000 distinct CDR3 sequences, around 21% of them singletons. The rearrangement links TRBV27 to TRBJ2-3, with D possibly TRBD1 on 5 matching bases. The sample consisted of PBMCs or a T cell subset sorted from them (not recorded which). This sequence originates from an adult woman who had mild COVID-19 (a few samples of this study predate the infection). Cell type and time point are not known. CDR3 DNA sequence: TGTGCCAGCAGTTTCGGCAGGGCGACAGATACGCAGTATTTT. Its protein product is CASSFGRATDTQYF.